The rows below give T cell receptor beta chains drawn from one sample of a study of blood T cells in healthy people across ages. TCRdb analysed the 5' RACE reads with MiXCR anew, one entry per CDR3 protein. The data hold some 1.5 million distinct CDR3 sequences, with under 30% observed a single time. Source material: blood. The receptors shown here come from a woman aged 30 to 39 in good health. The CDR3 runs from the conserved cysteine through the conserved F or W. D genes are given only for firm matches. The size entry is marked missing in some rows and otherwise reads once, few, many or a size class.

j_gene | d_gene | v_gene | abundance | CDR3nt | CDR3aa
TRBJ2-2 | NA | TRBV20-1 | NA | TGCAGTGCTAGAGATCGGGTCGCGAACACCGGGGAGCTGTTTTTT | CSARDRVANTGELFF
TRBJ2-7 | TRBD2 | TRBV4-2 | NA | TGTGCCAGCAGCGCTGTCGGGACTAGCGGGGGGCCCGAGCAGTACTTC | CASSAVGTSGGPEQYF
TRBJ2-7 | NA | TRBV3-1 | NA | TGTGCCAGCAGCCAAGTGCGCGCGGGGAGGTCCGAGCAGTACTTC | CASSQVRAGRSEQYF
TRBJ2-2 | NA | TRBV12-3/TRBV12-4 | few | TGTGCCAGCAGGGAAGACGGAATGAACACCGGGGAGCTGTTTTTT | CASREDGMNTGELFF
TRBJ2-5 | TRBD2 | TRBV6-6 | many | TGTGCCAGTACGCGTAGCGGGGTGGAGACCCAGTACTTC | CASTRSGVETQYF
TRBJ1-2 | TRBD1 | TRBV28 | few | TGTGCCAGCAGTTTAATGGGACAGGGGGCCGCCAACTATGGCTACACCTTC | CASSLMGQGAANYGYTF
TRBJ2-1 | NA | TRBV27 | few | TGTGCCAGCATGTGGGGGGCATCGACCTACAATGAGCAGTTCTTC | CASMWGASTYNEQFF
TRBJ2-7 | NA | TRBV2 | NA | TGTGCCATTGCAGCCGGGACACTTGCCTACGAGCAGTACTTC | CAIAAGTLAYEQYF
TRBJ2-1 | NA | TRBV12-3/TRBV12-4 | few | TGTGCCAGCAGACGTCAAACGGGCGGACAACCTTACAATGAGCAGTTCTTC | CASRRQTGGQPYNEQFF
TRBJ2-7 | NA | TRBV28 | NA | TGTGCCAGCAGTCCAGAGGGACGGGGACCCCTCGAGCAGTACTTC | CASSPEGRGPLEQYF
TRBJ2-1 | TRBD2 | TRBV4-2 | few | TGTGCCAGCAGCCAGGCCGGGACTAGCGGGGACAATGAGCAGTTCTTC | CASSQAGTSGDNEQFF
TRBJ1-1 | TRBD1 | TRBV12-3/TRBV12-4 | NA | TGTGCCAGCAGACTTGGGGACAGGGGTCTTCGTTATTTTATGAACACTGAAGCTTTCTTT | CASRLGDRGLRYFMNTEAFF
TRBJ2-7 | TRBD2 | TRBV20-1 | NA | TGCAGTGCTAGAGATAGGAGACTAGCAAACAGCGAGCAGTACTTC | CSARDRRLANSEQYF
TRBJ2-1 | NA | TRBV29-1 | many | TGCAGCGTTGTCCGGGACTCTTCGATGCAGTTCTTC | CSVVRDSSMQFF
TRBJ1-1 | NA | TRBV29-1 | NA | TGCAGCGTTCGGAGGGGGAACACTGAAGCTTTCTTT | CSVRRGNTEAFF
TRBJ2-1 | NA | TRBV6-2/TRBV6-3 | NA | TGTGCCAGCTACAGAGGGCAGGGGGGCGATGAGCAGTTCTTC | CASYRGQGGDEQFF
TRBJ2-5 | NA | TRBV9 | NA | TGTGTCAGCAGCTCGGGGCAGGGGCAAGAGACCCAGTACTTC | CVSSSGQGQETQYF
TRBJ2-1 | NA | TRBV20-1 | many | TGCAGTGCTAGAGATCGCGGCCGCAGCTCCTACAATGAGCAGTTCTTC | CSARDRGRSSYNEQFF
TRBJ2-3 | TRBD2 | TRBV20-1 | few | TGCAGTGCTCCCGGGACTAGCGGGAGGACGGATACGCAGTATTTT | CSAPGTSGRTDTQYF
TRBJ1-1 | NA | TRBV7-9 | once | TGTGCCATAGGGCGGACTGAAGCTTTCTTT | CAIGRTEAFF
TRBJ1-1 | NA | TRBV7-2 | NA | TGTGCCAGCAGCTTAGATGGGCAGTCGAGGAGGACTGAAGCTTTCTTT | CASSLDGQSRRTEAFF
TRBJ2-1 | NA | TRBV7-2 | many | TGTGCCAGCAGCTTAGCCGAGCTAGACAATGAGCAGTTCTTC | CASSLAELDNEQFF
TRBJ2-1 | NA | TRBV12-3/TRBV12-4 | few | TGTGCCAGCAGTTTAGCGTGGAGGCCCGGGGTTACCAATGAGCAGTTCTTC | CASSLAWRPGVTNEQFF
TRBJ1-5 | NA | TRBV12-3/TRBV12-4 | few | TGTGCCAGCAGTTTTGGCAGCCGACCGCCCCAGCATTTT | CASSFGSRPPQHF
TRBJ1-4 | NA | TRBV27 | NA | TGTGCCAGCAGTTTATCCTTGGGGGGCAATGAAAAACTGTTTTTT | CASSLSLGGNEKLFF
TRBJ2-4 | NA | TRBV27 | NA | TGTGCCAGCAGGTTCGAGGGGTCGTACGAGCGGTACTTC | CASRFEGSYERYF
TRBJ2-3 | NA | TRBV7-9 | NA | TGTGCTGATCACCCGGCTGGCCGAGAGGATACGCAGTATTTT | CADHPAGREDTQYF
TRBJ2-3 | TRBD2 | TRBV18 | NA | TGTGCCAGCCCACCCTCCAAGGGACTAGCCTCAAATACGCAGTATTTT | CASPPSKGLASNTQYF
TRBJ2-1 | NA | TRBV20-1 | NA | TGCAGTGCCCGACCAGGACCTACCCCCAATGAGCAGTTCTTC | CSARPGPTPNEQFF
TRBJ1-5 | NA | TRBV28 | NA | TGTGCCAGCAGTTTAGCGACACGACCAAATCAGCCCCAGCATTTT | CASSLATRPNQPQHF
TRBJ1-1 | NA | TRBV2 | few | TGTGCCAGCACCGTTCTGAACACTGAAGCTTTCTTT | CASTVLNTEAFF
TRBJ2-5 | NA | TRBV10-3 | NA | TGTGCCATCAGTGAAGAAACTAACCAAGAGACCCAGTACTTC | CAISEETNQETQYF
TRBJ2-3 | TRBD2 | TRBV18 | NA | TGTGCCAGCTCACCACCAGTTCTACTAGCGGGGGAACCAAGCACAGATACGCAGTATTTT | CASSPPVLLAGEPSTDTQYF
TRBJ1-1 | TRBD1 | TRBV6-5 | NA | TGTGCCAGCAGTGGGCAGGGGGCTTCGAGGGGTTTCTTT | CASSGQGASRGFF
TRBJ1-1 | NA | TRBV20-1 | NA | TGCAGTGCTAGAGTAGAAATCGTGGCGGGCACTGAAGCTTTCTTT | CSARVEIVAGTEAFF
TRBJ2-3 | TRBD2 | TRBV18 | few | TGTGCCAGCTCACCGCGGACTAGCGGATACACAGATACGCAGTATTTT | CASSPRTSGYTDTQYF
TRBJ1-5 | NA | TRBV27 | NA | TGTGCCAGCAGTCGTACTTCCCTCAAAGCGCCGGATCAGCCCCAGCATTTT | CASSRTSLKAPDQPQHF
TRBJ1-2 | TRBD1 | TRBV14 | NA | TGTGCCAGCAGCCGCGGGGACAGGGGGGCCTACACCTTC | CASSRGDRGAYTF
TRBJ2-6 | NA | TRBV24-1 | few | TGTGCCACCTGGACGTCGGGATCTGGGGCCAACGTCCTGACTTTC | CATWTSGSGANVLTF
TRBJ2-1 | TRBD2 | TRBV7-9 | NA | TGTGCCAGCGGCCCAGCGGGAAGGGGCGGTGAGCAGTTCTTC | CASGPAGRGGEQFF
TRBJ2-2 | NA | TRBV6-1 | once | TGTGCCGGCAGTCGTACAACTGGGGAGCTGTTTTTT | CAGSRTTGELFF
TRBJ1-2 | NA | TRBV6-6 | many | TGTGCCAGCAGCAGACAGTATGGCTACACCTTC | CASSRQYGYTF
TRBJ2-1 | TRBD2 | TRBV2 | NA | TGTGCCAGCAGGGAACATAGCGGGGGTGATGAGCAGTTCTTC | CASREHSGGDEQFF
TRBJ1-5 | TRBD1 | TRBV20-1 | NA | TGCAGTGCTAGAGATGGCAGGGGGGGCTATCAGCCCCAGCATTTT | CSARDGRGGYQPQHF
TRBJ2-5 | TRBD2 | TRBV7-3 | NA | TGTGCCAGCAGCCCGGGGGGGCCGGGGGAGACCCAGTACTTC | CASSPGGPGETQYF
TRBJ2-1 | NA | TRBV11-3 | NA | TGTGCCAGCAGCAATCTTTACAATGAGCAGTTCTTC | CASSNLYNEQFF
TRBJ2-7 | NA | TRBV5-1 | NA | TGCGCCGGCAGCTGGGTAACAGGAAAGAACTACGAGCAGTACTTC | CAGSWVTGKNYEQYF
TRBJ2-1 | TRBD2 | TRBV29-1 | few | TGCAGCGTTGTGGGGCTAGCGGGGTGGGATGAGCAGTTCTTC | CSVVGLAGWDEQFF
TRBJ1-2 | NA | TRBV4-1 | NA | TGCGCCAGCAGCCAAGTCATGGGGGGCTACACCTTC | CASSQVMGGYTF
TRBJ2-5 | TRBD2 | TRBV5-1 | NA | TGCGCCAGCAGCTTGATGGGGGGGAGAGGGCACCAAGAGACCCAGTACTTC | CASSLMGGRGHQETQYF
TRBJ2-7 | TRBD1 | TRBV7-9 | many | TGTGCCAGCAGCTCGACCGACCGGGACAGGGCCGGGAGCGCGAAGTACGAGCAGTACTTC | CASSSTDRDRAGSAKYEQYF
TRBJ2-5 | NA | TRBV20-1 | NA | TGCAGTGCTAGGAATGGGGGCCTGGGTATAGGAGAGCCCCAGTACTTC | CSARNGGLGIGEPQYF
TRBJ2-5 | NA | TRBV11-2 | NA | TGTGCCAGCAGCGTAGCTGGAGGGGCCCCAATAGAGACCCAGTACTTC | CASSVAGGAPIETQYF
TRBJ1-6 | TRBD1 | TRBV20-1 | NA | TGCAGTGCTAGAGGCGTTTTTAGGACAGGGAGCTCCTATAATTCACCCCTCCACTTT | CSARGVFRTGSSYNSPLHF
TRBJ2-7 | NA | TRBV3-1 | few | TGTGCCAGCAGCCACGGGGCGGGCTACGAGCAGTACTTC | CASSHGAGYEQYF